The 5 T cell receptor beta chains below all came from one sample that was sequenced in a study of blood T cell repertoires in COVID-19. The table came from immunoSEQ multiplex PCR; TCRdb's copy has only in-frame clones and leaves some out. The table shows some 180,000 clones, with 88% occurring only once. Sequencing used peripheral blood. All receptors come from a man between 40 and 49 years old with active or convalescent COVID-19.

V is TRBV18 and J is TRBJ1-1, with a tentative D call TRBD1 (6 bases). V dropped 1 base and J dropped 5 bases, with 11 bases sitting between them. The CDR3 has 14 residues. Germline CDR1 reads KGHSH; CDR2 reads LQKENI. CDR3 sequence reads: CASSPLPGETEAFF. The CDR3 region has the DNA TGTGCCAGCTCACCACTGCCAGGGGAGACTGAAGCTTTCTTT.

The CDR3 spells CASSPWDRGLGYTF. CDR3 nucleotides: TGTGCCAGCAGCCCGTGGGACAGGGGGCTTGGCTACACCTTC. The V gene is TRBV5-8, the J gene TRBJ1-2; TRBD1 matches at 12 bases. The V segment lost 4 bases and the J segment 7 bases; nucleotides outside the gene matches: 5. Looked up from germline, CDR1 is SGHTS and CDR2 is YDEGEE. CDR3 length equals 14 residues.

The chain uses TRBV9 and TRBJ2-3; D gene uncertain. The germline CDR1 and CDR2 sequences are SGDLS and YYNGEE. Deletions cut 0 bases from V and 3 bases from J, with 2 bases between. The CDR3 consists of 12 residues. CDR3 loop: CASSVATDTQYF. The CDR3 DNA reads TGTGCCAGCAGCGTAGCGACAGATACGCAGTATTTT.

This chain uses TRBV6-5 with TRBJ1-1, with D possibly TRBD1 on 6 matching bases. V lost 7 bases and J lost 3, with 18 bases in between. The CDR3 has 15 amino acids. CDR1 MNHEY and CDR2 SVGAGI come from the germline V gene. Here the CDR3 DNA reads TGTGCCAGCACGGGGGGCTCCGGTCACCACACTGAAGCTTTCTTT. This translates into CASTGGSGHHTEAFF.

V is TRBV30 and J is TRBJ2-2, with D possibly matching TRBD1 (5 bases). CDR1 GTSNPN and CDR2 SVGIG come from the germline V gene (reference sequence). This CDR3 spans 14 amino acids. V was trimmed by 5 bases and J by 5 bases, leaving 15 bases between them. CDR3 in DNA: TGTGCCTGGTCTGGCGCAGGGTGGACCGGGGAGCTGTTTTTT. Translation gives CAWSGAGWTGELFF.